What follows are 14 T cell receptor beta chains derived from one specimen sequenced in a study of post-analysis software for immune sequencing data. These receptors' targets are unknown. Each TCR beta cDNA library carried unique molecular identifiers. TCRdb called the PCR reads again in MiXCR, with one record for every CDR3 protein. Among approximately 730,000 distinct CDR3 sequences listed, approximately 44% were seen once. Study-level results: Five or six TRBV segments were significantly more frequent in patients than in controls. TRBV5-6, TRBV5-1 and TRBV20-1 were among these segments.

Sequenced: blood. All receptors derive from a girl between 5 and 17 years old with multiple sclerosis.

V gene TRBV28 combines with J gene TRBJ2-1; D is unclear. The V end lost 5 bases, the J end lost 2 bases, and 22 bases lay between the germline ends. The CDR3 loop spans 18 amino acids. CDR1 is MDHEN, CDR2 SYDVKM, per germline. The CDR3 reads CASSPETGPSAAYNEQFF. CDR3 in DNA: TGTGCCAGCAGTCCAGAGACCGGGCCATCTGCGGCCTACAATGAGCAGTTCTTC. The entire variable domain, with the rest obtained from reference TRBV28 and TRBJ2-1, is as follows: DVKVTQSSRYLVKRTGEKVFLECVQDMDHENMFWYRQDPGLGLRLIYFSYDVKMKEKGDIPEGYSVSREKKERFSLILESASTNQTSMYLCASSPETGPSAAYNEQFFGPGTRLTVL.

The chain links TRBV20-1 to TRBJ2-5, with TRBD2 matching 14 bases. The J call may be mistaken, given a closer DNA end match to TRBJ2-7. CDR3 length: 16 residues. The germline gives CDR1 DFQATT, CDR2 SNEGSKA (reference sequence). In DNA, the CDR3 is TGCAGTGCCACCCCGGGACTAGCGGGAGTGAGTTACGAGCAGTACTTC. This codes for CSATPGLAGVSYEQYF.

The V call is TRBV5-1, the J call TRBJ2-7; D is possibly TRBD2 (6 bases). This CDR3 is built from 16 residues. The V end was cut by 4 bases, the J end by 0 bases, with 17 bases between. CDR1 is SGHRS and CDR2 is YFSETQ in the germline V gene. CDR3: CASSQWDFTSSYEQYF. In DNA form, the CDR3 reads TGCGCCAGCAGCCAATGGGACTTTACTTCCTCCTACGAGCAGTACTTC.

The rearrangement links TRBV28 to TRBJ2-1, with D perhaps matching TRBD1 (5 bases). This CDR3 comprises 13 residues. Germline loops: CDR1 MDHEN, CDR2 SYDVKM. Trimming took 10 bases from V and 1 from J, leaving 11 bases between them. This chain's CDR3 is CATQGLSYNEQFF. CDR3 sequence (DNA): TGTGCCACGCAGGGCCTTTCCTACAATGAGCAGTTCTTC. The variable domain in full, completed from reference TRBV28 and TRBJ2-1, reads DVKVTQSSRYLVKRTGEKVFLECVQDMDHENMFWYRQDPGLGLRLIYFSYDVKMKEKGDIPEGYSVSREKKERFSLILESASTNQTSMYLCATQGLSYNEQFFGPGTRLTVL.

Comments on this clonotype: An end of the junction does not agree with germline; a read error may underlie this. The chain combines TRBV9 with TRBJ2-3; TRBD1 matches at 8 bases. Germline CDR1 is SGDLS and CDR2 is YYNGEE. The CDR3 extends over 15 amino acids. CDR3 loop: CASSEATGATDTQYF. The CDR3 coding sequence is TGTGCCAGCAGCGAGGCGACAGGGGCAACAGATACTCAGTATTTT.

The J gene is TRBJ2-7, the V gene TRBV5-5, with D possibly matching TRBD2 (6 bases). The CDR3 length is 12 residues. Germline assignment: CDR1 SGHKS and CDR2 YYEKEE (reference sequence). Between the trimmed V and J ends, which lost 6 bases and 10 bases, there was a span of 17 bases. This CDR3 reads CASNPSGEAQYF. CDR3 nucleotide sequence: TGTGCCAGCAACCCCTCGGGGGAGGCCCAGTACTTC.

The chain recombines TRBV12-3 or TRBV12-4 with TRBJ1-2; no clear D gene. Between the trimmed V and J ends, which lost 5 bases and 8 bases, there was a span of 15 bases. This CDR3 is 13 amino acids long. CDR3 sequence: CASSLPPPWGYTF. In DNA form, the CDR3 reads TGTGCCAGCAGTCTCCCCCCCCCGTGGGGCTACACCTTC.

V and J are TRBV20-1 and TRBJ2-3; D unclear. V was clipped by 6 bases and J by 0 bases, with 7 bases between them. The V gene's germline CDR1 is DFQATT and CDR2 SNEGSKA (reference sequence). The CDR3 is 12 amino acids. The CDR3 DNA reads as TGCAGTGCCCCCCCGAGCACAGATACGCAGTATTTT. It is translated as CSAPPSTDTQYF.

On this clonotype itself: A read error may account for a junction end that differs from germline. V and J are TRBV7-8 and TRBJ2-1; D gene unclear. The CDR3 totals 15 residues. Germline CDR1 reads SGHVS; CDR2 reads FQNEAQ. The CDR3 sequence is CASSLGPSSYNELFF. The CDR3 bases are TGTGCCAGCAGCTTAGGCCCCAGCTCCTACAATGAGCTGTTCTTC.

The chain couples TRBV6-5 to TRBJ2-3, with D tentatively TRBD2 (6 bases). CDR1 and CDR2 from the germline V gene are MNHEY and SVGAGI. Trimming pared 5 bases from V and 6 bases from J, leaving 18 bases between. The CDR3 runs to 15 residues. The CDR3 is CASSRRLEPRDTQYF. CDR3 nucleotide sequence: TGTGCCAGCAGTCGTCGACTAGAGCCCAGGGATACGCAGTATTTT.

The gene calls are TRBV28 and TRBJ1-2, with 8 bases fitting TRBD1. With 5 bases clipped from V and 2 bases from J, the junction kept 7 bases outside the gene matches. Germline V lookup: CDR1 MDHEN, CDR2 SYDVKM. This CDR3 has 15 amino acids. The CDR3 is CASSVDRDLNYGYTF. CDR3 DNA: TGTGCCAGCAGTGTGGACAGGGACCTGAACTATGGCTACACCTTC.

This chain links TRBV12-3 or TRBV12-4 with TRBJ2-7; D may be TRBD1 (6 bases). Trimming took 6 bases from V and 6 from J, leaving 21 bases between them. The CDR3 spans 15 residues. In nucleotides, the CDR3 is TGTGCCAGCAGCCCTAGGACAGTCCTCGCCCGCGAGCAGTACTTC. Its protein product is CASSPRTVLAREQYF.

The chain combines TRBV5-1 with TRBJ2-3, with D maybe TRBD1 (6 bases). CDR3 length equals 16 residues. The V gene lost 2 bases and the J gene lost 6 bases, with 19 bases spanning the gap. The germline V gene has CDR1 SGHRS and CDR2 YFSETQ. Here the CDR3 DNA reads TGCGCCAGCAGCTTTATCACAGGGCAGACGATGGATACGCAGTATTTT. It codes for CASSFITGQTMDTQYF.

The chain recombines TRBV27 with TRBJ2-4; 8 positions match TRBD2. With 0 bases clipped from V and 7 bases from J, the junction kept 8 bases outside the gene matches. This CDR3 has 16 amino acids. The V gene's germline CDR1 is MNHEY and CDR2 SMNVEV (reference sequence). The CDR3 nucleotides read TGTGCCAGCAGTTTATCAACGGGAGGGCCTTGGAACATTCAGTACTTC. Translated: CASSLSTGGPWNIQYF.